This TCR beta chain derives from a study of cytotoxic CD8 clonotypes in ibrutinib-treated CLL. Looking at the study overall: On average, over 80,000 productive rearrangements and just over 250,000 productive templates per sample. General observations from the study: Investigators sampled sustained-remission and progressing patients at differing times. T-cell clonality at baseline went above that of age-matched healthy donors and rose and fell with circulating CD8+ T-cell counts.

About 2.2 micrograms of genomic DNA came from cryopreserved PBMCs for TCR beta libraries. The V and J ends lost 8 bases and 4 bases, in that order; junction bases with no gene match: 9. CDR1 and CDR2 from the germline V gene are WSHSY and SAAADI. CDR3 size: 14 residues. About this clone: Its specificity is unknown.

The method was immunoSEQ multiplex PCR; TCRdb's version includes in-frame clones alone and lacks a portion of them. Seen here are about 310,000 clones, about 77% observed once, and the top ten hold over 5.5%. The material was PBMCs, obtained before ibrutinib treatment. This sequence originates from a human donor with chronic lymphocytic leukemia. V is TRBV10-2 and J is TRBJ2-5, with TRBD2 matching 8 bases. The CDR3 loop reads CASGGSGSLETQYF. CDR3 DNA sequence: TGCGCCAGCGGGGGGAGCGGGAGTTTAGAGACCCAGTACTTC.